This record concerns one T cell receptor beta chain sequence. Its antigen has not been determined. Base qualities are not recorded, but no much larger clone differs from it by a single base. From its cysteine to its phenylalanine, the CDR3 spans 15 amino acids. Only CDR3 DNA remains: 45 bases, in frame from the first base. Trimming at the junction amounts to 5 bases on V and 1 base on J, and the germline ends lie 15 bases apart. The germline V gene supplies CDR1 SQVTM and CDR2 ANQGSEA. This entry comes from a study of siplizumab effects on memory and regulatory T cells (dated 2019 in TCRdb). Looking at the study overall: The effect of the anti-CD2 antibody siplizumab on alloreactive T-cell subsets was examined in allogeneic mixed lymphocyte reactions constructed from human PBMCs. Broader findings and caveats from the paper: Unstimulated naive T cells appeared more diverse than memory T cells, and naive cells seemed to contribute substantially to the alloresponse. Whether proliferating Tregs from siplizumab cultures actually had suppressive function was not functionally confirmed. Because sequences at frequencies below about 10^-5 were poorly captured, only a minor fraction of alloreactive clones could be mapped back to unstimulated subsets. For roughly 80-97% of proliferating CD4+ or CD8+ clones, no naive or memory phenotype could be assigned. Among mappable alloreactive CD4+ clones, an average Treg-derived fraction of over 60% was observed with siplizumab, compared with less than 35% in control reactions. Siplizumab significantly lowered the cumulative frequency of alloreactive sequences that could be traced to unstimulated CD4+ memory T cells.

The library was produced with the immunoSEQ multiplex PCR assay. Around 100,000 TCR templates per sample were assayed by the deep sequencing platform. Genomic DNA extracted from sorted T cells was used for TCRbeta CDR3 sequencing. As for the authors' bioinformatics: The R programming language was used for clonal analysis of TCRbeta CDR3 data. Comparing unstimulated samples against CFSE-low samples taken after the reaction was how alloreactive CD4+ and CD8+ clones were defined. Regulatory or non-regulatory origin of alloreactive CD4+ clones was assigned by matching sequences to the sorted unstimulated Treg and non-Treg repertoires. The source is immuneACCESS, and TCRdb retained only in-frame sequences with V and J called. Part of the clones is not carried over; for the studies checked, unresolved V genes explain less than half of this, and the remainder is unexplained. V and J calls and clone size are those listed in that table; D and trimming were worked out from the DNA. This sample holds roughly 100,000 clones; over 85% were observed only once. In total, the top ten clones hold approximately 0.62% of the sample.

Sorted unstimulated T cells, along with proliferating T cells recovered from mixed lymphocyte reactions, underwent TCRbeta CDR3 sequencing. Fresh whole blood from approximately ten HLA-typed healthy donors was used to isolate PBMCs. To map where alloreactive clones came from, unstimulated CD4+ regulatory T cells were FACS-sorted. The receptor comes from a human donor in good health. Sample: Tregs sorted from blood. The chain uses TRBV29-1 and TRBJ2-1; the D assignment is uncertain and may be TRBD1 or TRBD2, with 5 bases supporting each. The CDR3 has the sequence CSVRGSEDSYNEQFF. The DNA sequence follows: TGCAGCGTTAGGGGTAGCGAAGATTCCTACAATGAGCAGTTCTTC.